The 8 T cell receptor beta chains listed next were all sequenced from one sample in a study of TIL therapy for anti-PD-1-resistant metastatic lung cancer. The immunoSEQ assay was v3. TCRdb keeps only in-frame clones here, not all; method: immunoSEQ multiplex PCR. Seen here are about 21,000 clones, 78% observed once, and the top ten hold around 6.8%. Documented time point: pre-treatment sample, taken before nivolumab and TIL therapy. The starting material was blood, obtained at baseline. The origin of the receptors is a person between 25 and 79 years old with non-small cell lung cancer.

The chain combines TRBV19 with TRBJ1-4; D unresolved. V dropped 6 bases and J dropped 7 bases, with 12 bases sitting between them. Germline-derived CDR1 and CDR2 are LNHDA and SQIVND (reference sequence). This CDR3 has 13 residues. CDR3 bases: TGTGCCAGTAGGGGGTCAAGAGGTGAAAAACTGTTTTTT. The encoded protein is CASRGSRGEKLFF.

In DNA, the CDR3 is TGCGCCAGCAGCCAAGACTGGCCCTACGAAGGAGATACGCAGTATTTT. It codes for CASSQDWPYEGDTQYF. This rearrangement joins TRBV4-1 to TRBJ2-3; D is uncertain. This CDR3 is built from 16 residues. Germline V gene sequence: CDR1 MGHRA, CDR2 YSYEKL. V lost 0 bases and J lost 5, with 15 bases in between.

The chain combines TRBV2 with TRBJ2-2; unclear D gene. Germline CDR1 SNHLY, CDR2 FYNNEI. CDR3 length equals 14 residues. V dropped 4 bases and J dropped 1 base, with 7 bases sitting between them. The CDR3 is CASSGLGNTGELFF. For the CDR3, the DNA is TGTGCCAGCAGTGGGCTGGGGAACACCGGGGAGCTGTTTTTT. The full variable domain, completed using reference TRBV2 and TRBJ2-2, is EPEVTQTPSHQVTQMGQEVILRCVPISNHLYFYWYRQILGQKVEFLVSFYNNEISEKSEIFDDQFSVERPDGSNFTLKIRSTKLEDSAMYFCASSGLGNTGELFFGEGSRLTVL.

The genes are TRBV28 and TRBJ1-3; 8 positions match TRBD1. CDR1 MDHEN and CDR2 SYDVKM come from the germline V gene. This CDR3 is built from 18 residues. With V trimmed by 2 bases and J by 0 bases, 9 bases remained unmatched. DNA of the CDR3: TGTGCCAGCAGTTTAGGGACAGGAGGATCGAGCTCTGGAAACACCATATATTTT. Amino acid sequence: CASSLGTGGSSSGNTIYF.

V is TRBV5-6 and J is TRBJ1-1, with 9 bases that match TRBD1. The germline gives CDR1 SGHDT, CDR2 YYEEEE. The ends lost 2 bases at V and 5 bases at J; junction bases unmatched: 7. The CDR3 length is 15 residues. The CDR3 DNA reads TGTGCCAGCAGCTTTCTTAACAGGGGGCGAACTGAAGCTTTCTTT. Its protein is CASSFLNRGRTEAFF.

A single count supports this clone. The chain employs TRBV11-2 and TRBJ2-7, with 7 bases matching TRBD2. The CDR3 length is 15 residues. Trimming took 2 bases from V and 7 from J; bases not matched to a gene: 11. Germline loops: CDR1 SGHAT, CDR2 FQNNGV. This CDR3 reads CASSLSSGARWEQYF. Written as DNA, the CDR3 is TGTGCCAGCAGCTTATCTAGCGGCGCCAGGTGGGAGCAGTACTTC. The full variable domain, with the rest looked up from reference TRBV11-2 and TRBJ2-7, is EAGVAQSPRYKIIEKRQSVAFWCNPISGHATLYWYQQILGQGPKLLIQFQNNGVVDDSQLPKDRFSAERLKGVDSTLKIQPAKLEDSAVYLCASSLSSGARWEQYFGPGTRLTVT.

The V call is TRBV7-2, the J call TRBJ2-1; 9 nucleotides agree with TRBD1. Germline CDR1 SGHTA, CDR2 FQGNSA. The CDR3 spans 13 residues. Trimming removed 5 bases from V and 9 bases from J; junction bases left unmatched: 5. The CDR3 sequence: CASSPWTGAEQFF. CDR3 coding DNA: TGTGCCAGCAGCCCGTGGACAGGGGCTGAGCAGTTCTTC.

The gene calls are TRBV28 and TRBJ1-5; D is uncertain. The CDR3 is 16 residues long. Germline V CDR1 and CDR2: MDHEN, SYDVKM. V dropped 3 bases and J dropped 3 bases, with 15 bases sitting between them. CDR3 DNA: TGTGCCAGCAGTTTTTATCGCGGGAAGGCCAATCAGCCCCAGCATTTT. Translated, it gives CASSFYRGKANQPQHF.